These 9 T cell receptor beta chains came from one sample sequenced in a study of vaccination effects on CD4 cells after COVID-19. The antigens these receptors bind are not known. ViraFEST assay sequencing came after antigen-specific CD4+ T cells were expanded with viral peptide pools. Culturing for 9 to 10 days preceded CD4+ T cell isolation. Participants were vaccinated with two doses of either the BNT162b2 or mRNA-1273 vaccine. TCRdb's copy holds only in-frame clones and misses some; the assay was immunoSEQ multiplex PCR. The repertoire holds approximately 30,000 clones, with approximately 78% as singletons. The sequencing here drew on CD4+ T cells from PBMCs cultured with HCoV-NL63 spike peptides, taken after COVID-19 vaccination. Source of these receptors: a human donor who received a COVID-19 vaccine. Some clones in this sample may be carry-over from other donors' samples.

V is TRBV28 and J is TRBJ1-5; D gene ambiguous. Between the trimmed V and J ends, which lost 6 bases and 0 bases, there was a span of 12 bases. CDR1 and CDR2 (germline): MDHEN, SYDVKM. This CDR3 has 15 residues. CDR3: CASRRGGDSNQPQHF. Here the CDR3 DNA reads TGTGCCAGCAGGCGGGGTGGGGATAGCAATCAGCCCCAGCATTTT.

V gene TRBV7-2 combines with J gene TRBJ1-5, with TRBD1 matching over 8 bases. Per the germline V gene, CDR1 is SGHTA and CDR2 is FQGNSA. The CDR3 is 19 amino acids. V shed 1 base, J shed 7 bases, and the junction held 18 bases outside the gene matches. The CDR3 DNA sequence: TGTGCCAGCAGCTTAGACGGCTTGAAGGACAGGGTAAACAGCCAGCCCCAGCATTTT. Translating it yields CASSLDGLKDRVNSQPQHF.

This rearrangement joins TRBV15 to TRBJ2-2, with a weak D call TRBD1 (6 bases). Between the trimmed V and J ends, which lost 1 base and 0 bases, there was a span of 15 bases. This CDR3 comprises 18 residues. CDR1 is LNHNV, CDR2 YYDKDF, per germline (reference sequence). CDR3 sequence: CATSRGPGRGANTGELFF. The CDR3 bases are TGTGCCACCAGCAGAGGTCCCGGCAGGGGCGCGAACACCGGGGAGCTGTTTTTT.

This clone was observed a few times. This sequence joins TRBV19 and TRBJ2-3; TRBD2 matches 7 bases. Germline V gene data show CDR1 as LNHDA and CDR2 as SQIVND (reference sequence). V dropped 8 bases and J dropped 1; count of bases not matched to a gene: 3. This CDR3 region has 13 residues. The CDR3 region has the DNA TGTGCCAGTGGGGCGGGGGGCACAGATACGCAGTATTTT. This gives the protein CASGAGGTDTQYF.

This clone was found once. The chain couples TRBV19 to TRBJ2-1; D may correspond to TRBD1 or TRBD2 (5 bases each). The length of the CDR3 is 14 residues. The V end was cut by 3 bases, the J end by 7 bases, with 13 bases between. Germline-derived CDR1 and CDR2 are LNHDA and SQIVND (reference sequence). The CDR3 sequence is CASSIGDPRNEQFF. The CDR3 DNA reads TGTGCCAGTAGTATTGGGGACCCCCGGAATGAGCAGTTCTTC. Full variable domain (missing parts from reference TRBV19 and TRBJ2-1): DGGITQSPKYLFRKEGQNVTLSCEQNLNHDAMYWYRQDPGQGLRLIYYSQIVNDFQKGDIAEGYSVSREKKESFPLTVTSAQKNPTAFYLCASSIGDPRNEQFFGPGTRLTVL.

The J gene is TRBJ1-1, the V gene TRBV20-1, with D maybe TRBD1 (6 bases). CDR1 DFQATT and CDR2 SNEGSKA come from the germline V gene (reference sequence). V gave up 3 bases and J gave up 3 bases, with 11 bases separating them. The CDR3 has 13 amino acids. This chain's CDR3 is CSASGGAYTEAFF. Here the CDR3 DNA reads TGCAGTGCTAGTGGGGGGGCTTACACTGAAGCTTTCTTT.

The chain uses TRBV25-1 and TRBJ2-5; D call uncertain. The germline V and J ends were trimmed by 4 bases and 7 bases, with 10 bases remaining between them. The CDR3 covers 12 residues. Germline assignment: CDR1 MGHDK and CDR2 SYGVNS. CDR3 region: CASSVGVGTQYF. For the CDR3, the DNA is TGTGCCAGCAGTGTTGGGGTTGGGACCCAGTACTTC. The full variable domain, its missing parts supplied by reference TRBV25-1 and TRBJ2-5, is EADIYQTPRYLVIGTGKKITLECSQTMGHDKMYWYQQDPGMELHLIHYSYGVNSTEKGDLSSESTVSRIRTEHFPLTLESARPSHTSQYLCASSVGVGTQYFGPGTRLLVL.

The rearrangement joins TRBV4-3 to TRBJ2-1, with D perhaps matching TRBD1 (5 bases). The CDR3 is 13 residues long. Trimming removed 0 bases at V and 8 bases at J, with 8 bases between. The V gene's germline CDR1 is LGHNA and CDR2 YSLEER. The CDR3 DNA follows: TGCGCCAGCAGCCAAGACACAGGCGATGAGCAGTTCTTC. Translation: CASSQDTGDEQFF.

This clone showed up just a few times. This chain joins TRBV6-6 and TRBJ1-3; tentative D call: TRBD1 (5 bases). The germline V gene has CDR1 MNHNY and CDR2 SVGAGI (reference sequence). The ends were cut back, 2 bases at V and 0 bases at J, with 11 bases in the middle. CDR3 length equals 16 residues. DNA for the CDR3: TGTGCCAGCAGTTACCTTGACAGCCTCTCTGGAAACACCATATATTTT. Translated, it gives CASSYLDSLSGNTIYF.